This is a list of T cell receptor beta chains from one sample in a study of cytomegalovirus exposure and HLA in healthy donors. The repertoire was sequenced with immunoSEQ multiplex PCR; TCRdb's copy has only in-frame clones and lacks some. The repertoire consists of about 120,000 clones, with around a tenth occurring once and the leading ten covering approximately 3%. Source material: PBMCs. The receptors stem from a man between 25 and 39 years old in good health and CMV-seronegative. The conserved cysteine and the conserved F or W are not part of the CDR3 here. The order of the fields is CDR3 protein, V gene, clone size, D gene, J gene. The D gene is left open where the match is weak. Clone size is stated in some rows and not others, as once, few, many or a class when expanded.

ASSVALGGGTYNEQF,TRBV9,NA,NA,TRBJ2-1
AWSSTGGGTDTQY,TRBV30,NA,NA,TRBJ2-3
ASSSSGYSSYNEQF,TRBV18,NA,NA,TRBJ2-1
ASSVGDSPYEQY,TRBV9,NA,NA,TRBJ2-7
AWSVKGGGLEQY,TRBV30,few,NA,TRBJ2-7
ASSQVPDNQPQH,TRBV4-1,NA,NA,TRBJ1-5
ASSQERPGQVSSYEQY,TRBV4-2,NA,TRBD1,TRBJ2-7
ASSQRDRLQTQY,TRBV14,NA,TRBD1,TRBJ2-5
ASSDSGRGETQY,TRBV9,NA,NA,TRBJ2-5
ASSYSAVHYEQY,TRBV6-5,few,NA,TRBJ2-7
ASRGNGGLF,TRBV6-5,NA,NA,TRBJ2-2
ASRLGLQGTDTQY,TRBV2,NA,NA,TRBJ2-3
ASSELATNGKLF,TRBV27,few,NA,TRBJ1-4
SVETGHYSGANVLT,TRBV29-1,NA,NA,TRBJ2-6
ASSLKEGHYEQY,TRBV11-2,NA,NA,TRBJ2-7
AISEGQGWNTEAF,TRBV10-3,NA,TRBD1,TRBJ1-1
ASSYSGVPGYEQY,TRBV6-5,NA,NA,TRBJ2-7
ASSKSLAGADTQY,TRBV6-4,few,TRBD2,TRBJ2-3
ASSVDRPNSPLH,TRBV2,NA,NA,TRBJ1-6
ASSLQRTYNSPLH,TRBV6-1,NA,NA,TRBJ1-6
ASILDNQNYGYT,TRBV2,few,NA,TRBJ1-2
ASMRQYTDTQY,TRBV2,few,NA,TRBJ2-3
ASRFLTGSTGELF,TRBV5-1,few,TRBD1,TRBJ2-2
ASSKGGMNTEAF,TRBV6-1,NA,NA,TRBJ1-1
ASSERQGARYGYT,TRBV19,NA,TRBD1,TRBJ1-2
ASSLKGDPRDEQY,TRBV7-9,NA,NA,TRBJ2-7
ASMGLSGQFNQPQH,TRBV19,NA,NA,TRBJ1-5
ASSPRSGVTYEQY,TRBV11-2,few,TRBD2,TRBJ2-7
SVEETGHLNTGELF,TRBV29-1,few,NA,TRBJ2-2
ASSLVGNGYT,TRBV6-5,few,NA,TRBJ1-2
ASSQGAGGTYEQY,TRBV4-1,few,TRBD2,TRBJ2-7
ASSLVSGQVSSPLH,TRBV11-2,NA,TRBD1,TRBJ1-6
ASSVWTKVELSEKLF,TRBV2,few,NA,TRBJ1-4
AWSVHLGGNQPQH,TRBV30,few,NA,TRBJ1-5
AWSVQGGNTIY,TRBV30,few,TRBD1,TRBJ1-3
ASSPLGRASGNTIY,TRBV7-2,NA,NA,TRBJ1-3
ASTPGQGSYNEQF,TRBV19,few,TRBD1,TRBJ2-1
ASSLSQGQGNEQF,TRBV7-9,few,TRBD1,TRBJ2-1
ALGGGSNQPQH,TRBV30,NA,NA,TRBJ1-5
ASSPRGMGNQPQH,TRBV28,NA,TRBD1,TRBJ1-5
ASSQGLGSGNQPQH,TRBV4-1,NA,NA,TRBJ1-5
ASSLVPGSNQPQH,TRBV5-1,NA,NA,TRBJ1-5
ASTWTGSSYEQY,TRBV28,few,TRBD1,TRBJ2-7
ASSLLGTSGGGETQY,TRBV7-2,few,TRBD2,TRBJ2-5
ASSPPRYAGIADTQY,TRBV18,few,NA,TRBJ2-3
ASTAYRGGREYGYT,TRBV11-3,NA,NA,TRBJ1-2
ASSEWGQGPLSNLH,TRBV10-2,few,TRBD1,TRBJ1-6
ASRTPGQRCSYEQY,TRBV10-1,NA,TRBD1,NA
ASSEPGLDTQY,TRBV10-1,NA,NA,TRBJ2-3
ASSHPTSGNYEQY,TRBV4-1,few,TRBD2,TRBJ2-7
ASSQDGPSGLNNEQF,TRBV4-2,few,TRBD2,TRBJ2-1
ASSLGAGGNYGYT,TRBV7-2,NA,TRBD1,TRBJ1-2
ASTYRGEKLF,TRBV2,few,TRBD1,TRBJ1-4
ASSPSYNEQF,TRBV19,NA,NA,TRBJ2-1
ASRTWQGAYEQY,TRBV6-5,few,TRBD1,TRBJ2-7
ASSPPARASGNTIY,TRBV18,few,NA,TRBJ1-3
AWSLYDRGEAF,TRBV30,few,TRBD1,TRBJ1-1
ASAPRAGQKETQY,TRBV6-6,few,NA,TRBJ2-5
ASRLEGAGTGEDIQY,TRBV12-2,NA,NA,TRBJ2-4